This T cell receptor beta chain was recorded in a study of regulatory T cells in long-lasting Graves disease. Combining iRepertoire HTBI primers with Arm-PCR of CDR3 regions, the authors built TCR beta libraries. TCRdb independently ran MiXCR on the multiplex PCR reads; one entry per CDR3 protein. Of roughly 400,000 distinct CDR3 sequences listed, 20% to 25% are singletons. General study findings and limits: Thyroid tissue was not sampled; only peripheral blood was. Small numbers of samples may have cut accuracy.

The sample's time point: persistent/refractory GD, antithyroid drugs over 5 years with positive TRAb. Construction of the TCR library relied on RNA isolated from PBMCs. American Thyroid Association guidelines were used to diagnose Graves' disease. J gave up 5 bases and V 6 bases, and 3 bases lay outside the gene matches. The CDR3 is 13 amino acids. Per germline, CDR1 MNHNS and CDR2 SASEGT. This clonotype was detected ten times or more. Its antigen remains unidentified. The J gene is TRBJ1-1, the V gene TRBV6-1; 10 bases are a match to TRBD1. The sequence derives from a female donor with Graves disease. Sequencing used peripheral blood mononuclear cells (PBMCs), obtained when the disease was refractory, from a patient treated with antithyroid drugs. As DNA, the CDR3 is TGTGCCAGCAGGGGGACAGGGGAAACTGAAGCTTTCTTT. This encodes CASRGTGETEAFF.